The 30 T cell receptor beta chains listed next were all sequenced from one sample in a study of blood T cell repertoires in COVID-19 (TCRdb year 2020). To prepare the library, the immunoSEQ multiplex PCR assay was applied. Drawn from immuneACCESS, this table holds only the in-frame rearrangements with V and J called that TCRdb kept. Clones are partly lost; checked studies trace under half to an unresolved V gene and leave the rest unexplained. The sample includes around 140,000 clones, with 70% to 90% observed a single time. The ten largest account for around 28% of the sample. Sequencing was carried out using peripheral blood. The receptors were gathered from a human donor in a cohort sampled during active COVID-19.

This clone was seen a single time. The chain uses TRBV7-9 and TRBJ1-2; 7 bases align to TRBD1. The CDR3 extends over 15 amino acids. CDR1 and CDR2 (germline): SEHNR, FQNEAQ (reference sequence). With 4 bases clipped from V and 5 bases from J, the junction kept 10 bases outside the gene matches. CDR3 amino acids: CASSSPGTVIYGYTF. The CDR3 DNA reads as TGTGCCAGCAGCTCCCCCGGGACAGTGATATATGGCTACACCTTC.

The table lists this clone with a few counts. The chain has TRBV3-1 (or the pseudogene TRBV3-2) and TRBJ2-3; 8 nucleotides agree with TRBD1. Looked up from germline, CDR1 is LGHDT and CDR2 is YNNKEL (reference sequence). V trimming: 4 bases; J trimming: 6 bases; junction bases outside the gene matches: 12. The CDR3 is 16 residues long. CDR3 residues: CASSPGTGGVVDTQYF. CDR3 nucleotide sequence: TGTGCCAGCAGCCCCGGGACAGGTGGTGTCGTGGATACGCAGTATTTT.

This sequence joins TRBV5-1 and TRBJ2-7; no firm D call. The CDR3 consists of 18 residues. Germline V gives CDR1 SGHRS, CDR2 YFSETQ. The V end was cut by 0 bases, the J end by 3 bases, with 22 bases between. The chain's CDR3 is CASSLGLRQLSSDYEQYF. CDR3 sequence (DNA): TGCGCCAGCAGCTTGGGGCTGAGGCAGTTATCCAGCGACTACGAGCAGTACTTC.

DNA for the CDR3: TGTGCCACCAGTGATTTAGGCCAGGGGGGCATGAACACTGAAGCTTTCTTT. Protein: CATSDLGQGGMNTEAFF. The chain couples TRBV24-1 to TRBJ1-1; 7 positions agree with TRBD1. The CDR3 spans 17 residues. Germline V gene lookup returns CDR1 KGHDR and CDR2 SFDVKD. Losses at the gene ends were 1 base for V and 0 bases for J; bases not matched to a gene: 7.

The J gene is TRBJ2-7, the V gene TRBV5-4; the D gene is possibly TRBD2 (5 bases). The CDR3 spans 16 residues. Germline V gene lookup returns CDR1 SGHNT and CDR2 YYREEE (reference sequence). V lost 7 bases and J 0 bases, leaving 20 bases between the germline ends. The CDR3, as DNA: TGTGCCAGCTTCTTCGGGGTCCAGGCTAGCTCCTACGAGCAGTACTTC. Protein sequence: CASFFGVQASSYEQYF.

This chain connects TRBV7-9 to TRBJ2-3; TRBD1 agrees at 7 bases. Germline V CDR1 and CDR2: SEHNR, FQNEAQ (reference sequence). With 5 bases clipped from V and 5 bases from J, the junction kept 4 bases outside the gene matches. CDR3 length: 13 amino acids. The CDR3 DNA reads as TGTGCCAGCAGCCCCCGACAGGGAGATACGCAGTATTTT. Translated: CASSPRQGDTQYF. Complete variable domain (other parts from reference TRBV7-9 and TRBJ2-3): DTGVSQNPRHKITKRGQNVTFRCDPISEHNRLYWYRQTLGQGPEFLTYFQNEAQLEKSRLLSDRFSAERPKGSFSTLEIQRTEQGDSAMYLCASSPRQGDTQYFGPGTRLTVL.

This clone was observed a handful of times. The CDR3 DNA follows: TGTGCCAGCAGCTACGAACCGAGGACAGGAGGACTTGGCTACACCTTC. Its translation is CASSYEPRTGGLGYTF. The chain links TRBV5-5 to TRBJ1-2, with 7 positions matching TRBD1. This CDR3 is built from 16 residues. Germline CDR1 SGHKS, CDR2 YYEKEE (reference sequence). Losses at the gene ends were 3 bases for V and 7 bases for J; bases not matched to a gene: 15.

This clone turned up a few times. The chain joins TRBV6-5 to TRBJ1-5, with 8 bases fitting TRBD1. Looked up from germline, CDR1 is MNHEY and CDR2 is SVGAGI. The V segment lost 10 bases and the J segment 4 bases; nucleotides outside the gene matches: 9. The CDR3 runs to 14 residues. In nucleotides, the CDR3 is TGTGCCACCTTCTTTGACAGGGGAAATCAGCCCCAGCATTTT. Encoded protein: CATFFDRGNQPQHF.

The chain combines TRBV5-6 with TRBJ2-3, with D possibly matching TRBD2 (6 bases). Trimming stripped 0 bases from V and 2 bases from J, with 10 bases between. CDR1 is SGHDT, CDR2 YYEEEE, per germline. This CDR3 region has 15 residues. The CDR3 loop reads CASSLAGTYTDTQYF. The DNA of the CDR3 is TGTGCCAGCAGCTTGGCCGGGACTTACACAGATACGCAGTATTTT. Based on the CDR3 plus reference TRBV5-6 and TRBJ2-3, the full variable domain is DAGVTQSPTHLIKTRGQQVTLRCSPKSGHDTVSWYQQALGQGPQFIFQYYEEEERQRGNFPDRFSGHQFPNYSSELNVNALLLGDSALYLCASSLAGTYTDTQYFGPGTRLTVL.

This clone is a singleton in its sample. V gene TRBV19 combines with J gene TRBJ1-4; tentative D call: TRBD1 (6 bases). In germline, CDR1 is LNHDA, CDR2 SQIVND (reference sequence). V shed 6 bases and J shed 5 bases, with 13 bases lying between them. The CDR3 runs 14 residues. The CDR3 region is CASSQQGGNEKLFF. As DNA, the CDR3 is TGTGCCAGTAGCCAACAGGGAGGGAATGAAAAACTGTTTTTT.

The chain carries TRBV3-1 (or the pseudogene TRBV3-2) and TRBJ2-3, with TRBD2 matching 13 bases. The CDR3 contains 16 residues. The germline CDR1 and CDR2 sequences are LGHDT and YNNKEL (reference sequence). The trim removed 4 bases at V and 2 bases at J, leaving 3 bases unmatched. The CDR3 sequence is CASSLGLAGHTDTQYF. The CDR3 region has the DNA TGTGCCAGCAGCCTGGGACTAGCGGGGCACACAGATACGCAGTATTTT.

Only a few counts were recorded for this clone. J is TRBJ1-4 and V is TRBV9; D is uncertain. The germline V gene has CDR1 SGDLS and CDR2 YYNGEE. Trimming removed 0 bases at V and 4 bases at J, with 10 bases between. The CDR3 totals 15 residues. The CDR3: CASSVVGSLNEKLFF. CDR3 coding DNA: TGTGCCAGCAGCGTAGTTGGGAGCCTTAATGAAAAACTGTTTTTT.

The CDR3 bases are TGTGCCAGCAGGCGGGATTTCCGTAGCAATCAGCCCCAGCATTTT. It is translated as CASRRDFRSNQPQHF. The rearrangement links TRBV6-5 to TRBJ1-5; D not certain. Germline CDR1 is MNHEY and CDR2 is SVGAGI. V lost 6 bases to trimming and J lost 0 bases, with 12 bases between them. The length of the CDR3 is 15 residues.

This chain connects TRBV20-1 to TRBJ2-7; D not resolved. The CDR3 loop spans 10 amino acids. Germline CDR1 reads DFQATT; CDR2 reads SNEGSKA (reference sequence). Trimming cost V 4 bases and J 6 bases, with 7 bases left between them. CDR3 sequence reads: CSATRGEQYF. The CDR3 region has the DNA TGCAGTGCTACCCGAGGCGAGCAGTACTTC.

This chain uses TRBV9 with TRBJ2-7, with D possibly matching TRBD2 (5 bases). Germline-derived CDR1 and CDR2 are SGDLS and YYNGEE. V was pared by 0 bases and J by 1 base, with 11 bases between. The CDR3 is made up of 15 amino acids. CDR3 loop: CASSVGAAGSYEQYF. CDR3 sequence (DNA): TGTGCCAGCAGCGTAGGAGCGGCCGGGTCCTACGAGCAGTACTTC.

This clone has only one observation. The chain joins TRBV4-1 to TRBJ1-2, with 7 bases that match TRBD1. V was clipped by 1 base and J by 3 bases; unmatched bases: 5. This CDR3 has 15 residues. The germline CDR1 and CDR2 sequences are MGHRA and YSYEKL. This CDR3 is CASSQGFDRDYGYTF. The CDR3 DNA follows: TGCGCCAGCAGCCAAGGCTTCGACAGGGACTATGGCTACACCTTC.

This clone has a handful of counts. The chain has TRBV9 and TRBJ2-5; 7 bases line up with TRBD2. CDR1 and CDR2 from the germline V gene are SGDLS and YYNGEE. Trimming cost V 4 bases and J 3 bases; bases outside gene matches: 3. This CDR3 spans 13 amino acids. The DNA for the CDR3 is TGTGCCAGCAGCTTTCGGGGGGAAGAGACCCAGTACTTC. It is translated as CASSFRGEETQYF.

This rearrangement joins TRBV13 to TRBJ2-3; 8 bases agree with TRBD2. Trimming at V came to 2 bases and at J to 3 bases, leaving 1 base not matched to a gene. Germline lookup yields CDR1 PRHDT and CDR2 FYEKMQ (reference sequence). This CDR3 has 14 amino acids. This CDR3 reads CASSLSSGTDTQYF. The CDR3 DNA reads TGTGCCAGCAGCTTATCTAGCGGGACAGATACGCAGTATTTT.

The genes are TRBV4-3 and TRBJ1-1; D not resolved. CDR3 length: 13 amino acids. Germline V gene sequence: CDR1 LGHNA, CDR2 YSLEER. Trimming stripped 0 bases from V and 7 bases from J, with 9 bases between. In DNA form, the CDR3 reads TGCGCCAGCAGCCAAGATCGGAGGTTTGAAGCTTTCTTT. It translates to CASSQDRRFEAFF.

The chain recombines TRBV19 with TRBJ2-3; perhaps TRBD2 as D (6 bases). This CDR3 is built from 13 residues. The V and J ends lost 1 base and 5 bases respectively, with 7 bases between them. Germline V gene sequence: CDR1 LNHDA, CDR2 SQIVND (reference sequence). The CDR3 reads CASSIGGEDTQYF. The CDR3 nucleotides are TGTGCCAGTAGTATAGGCGGGGAAGATACGCAGTATTTT.

The chain couples TRBV13 to TRBJ2-1; D is possibly TRBD2 (5 bases). V lost 2 bases to trimming and J lost 4 bases, with 15 bases between them. Germline CDR1 and CDR2: PRHDT and FYEKMQ (reference sequence). The CDR3 runs to 16 residues. CDR3 sequence reads: CASSLLVPRGYNEQFF. For the CDR3, the DNA is TGTGCCAGCAGCTTATTAGTCCCCCGGGGTTACAATGAGCAGTTCTTC.

Written as DNA, the CDR3 is TGTGCCAGCAGTCCAAAACTCTCTGGGGCCAACGTCCTGACTTTC. This sequence encodes CASSPKLSGANVLTF. The J gene is TRBJ2-6, the V gene TRBV6-5; unclear D gene. Per germline, CDR1 MNHEY and CDR2 SVGAGI. V was trimmed by 5 bases and J by 0 bases, leaving 8 bases between them. The CDR3 runs 15 residues.

The CDR3 loop is CASSQDEASSGNTIYF. The CDR3 DNA reads TGTGCCAGCAGCCAAGATGAGGCGTCCTCTGGAAACACCATATATTTT. The chain is built from TRBV4-2 and TRBJ1-3; D unresolved. The CDR3 has 16 residues. Trimming cost V 0 bases and J 0 bases, with 9 bases left between them. Germline V lookup: CDR1 LGHNA, CDR2 YNFKEQ.

J is TRBJ1-4 and V is TRBV5-1; D gene ambiguous. CDR3 size: 14 residues. V was clipped by 3 bases and J by 8 bases, with 14 bases between them. From germline, CDR1 is SGHRS and CDR2 YFSETQ. CDR3 loop: CASSSDGGVEKLFF. CDR3 DNA sequence: TGCGCCAGCAGCTCCGACGGAGGAGTAGAAAAACTGTTTTTT.

The rearrangement uses TRBV2 and TRBJ2-1; a weak D match, TRBD2 (6 bases). CDR3 length equals 12 residues. V was trimmed by 10 bases and J by 7 bases, leaving 14 bases between them. The germline CDR1 and CDR2 sequences are SNHLY and FYNNEI. The CDR3 reads CATWGGPNEQFF. The CDR3 nucleotides are TGTGCCACCTGGGGAGGTCCAAATGAGCAGTTCTTC.

The V call is TRBV5-1, the J call TRBJ1-2; 7 bases fit TRBD1. The CDR3 is 12 residues long. Germline CDR1 reads SGHRS; CDR2 reads YFSETQ. V gave up 4 bases and J gave up 6 bases; unmatched junction bases: 3. The DNA for the CDR3 is TGCGCCAGCAGCCGGGACAGAGATGGCTACACCTTC. Translated: CASSRDRDGYTF.

To note about this clone: The sample carries other DNA sequences with the same CDR3. The DNA of the CDR3 is TGCGCCAGCAGGAGGGGACAGGGAAACACTGAAGCTTTCTTT. Translated, it gives CASRRGQGNTEAFF. The chain joins TRBV5-1 to TRBJ1-1; TRBD1 agrees at 9 bases. Germline assignment: CDR1 SGHRS and CDR2 YFSETQ. Trimming at V came to 5 bases and at J to 2 bases, leaving 4 bases not matched to a gene. The CDR3 totals 14 residues.

The V call is TRBV6-5, the J call TRBJ1-6, with a possible D match to TRBD1 (6 bases). The germline V gene has CDR1 MNHEY and CDR2 SVGAGI. The CDR3 consists of 13 residues. V was trimmed by 8 bases and J by 6 bases, leaving 11 bases between them. The CDR3 sequence is CASSMDSNSPLHF. The CDR3 coding sequence is TGTGCCAGCTCCATGGACAGTAATTCACCCCTCCACTTT.

This clone was picked up a small number of times. The rearrangement joins TRBV3-1 (or the pseudogene TRBV3-2) to TRBJ1-4; D gene unclear. The CDR3 is 13 residues long. Germline CDR1 and CDR2: LGHDT and YNNKEL (reference sequence). Trimming took 1 base from V and 5 from J, leaving 5 bases between them. CDR3 nucleotides: TGTGCCAGCAGCCAAGCCGAGAATGAAAAACTGTTTTTT. The encoded protein is CASSQAENEKLFF.

The CDR3 DNA is TGTGCCAGCGACTTTGGGGCAGGGGGCACTGAAGCTTTCTTT. Residues: CASDFGAGGTEAFF. The chain combines TRBV3-1 (or the pseudogene TRBV3-2) with TRBJ1-1; 7 positions match TRBD1. The germline V gene encodes CDR1 LGHDT and CDR2 YNNKEL (reference sequence). V lost 8 bases to trimming and J lost 4 bases; unmatched junction nucleotides: 10. The CDR3 contains 14 residues.